Presented here are 15 T cell receptor beta chains from one specimen sequenced in a study of sequential checkpoint blockade in melanoma. This table comes from immunoSEQ multiplex PCR, and its TCRdb copy is limited to in-frame clones, with some not included. The data show roughly 28,000 clones, with roughly 80% seen just once and about a fifth held by the top ten. The treatment was: randomized to nivolumab then ipilimumab (arm A) or the reverse (arm B). The starting material was CD8+ T cells sorted from blood (inferred from file names), obtained from a patient given nivolumab and ipilimumab in sequence. The source is a human donor with melanoma.

This chain joins TRBV10-2 and TRBJ2-7; tentatively, D is TRBD1 (5 bases). Germline V CDR1 and CDR2: WSHSY, SAAADI. V gave up 3 bases and J gave up 4 bases, with 10 bases separating them. This CDR3 is built from 13 residues. The CDR3 bases are TGCGCCAGCAGTGACACAGGCCCGTACGAGCAGTACTTC. This translates into CASSDTGPYEQYF.

The CDR3 nucleotides read TGTGCCAGCAGTTTATCGGGGGCAGATAATCAGCCCCAGCATTTT. It is translated as CASSLSGADNQPQHF. The rearrangement joins TRBV27 to TRBJ1-5; tentative D call: TRBD1 (6 bases). V gave up 0 bases and J gave up 4 bases, with 10 bases separating them. Germline V gene lookup returns CDR1 MNHEY and CDR2 SMNVEV (reference sequence). CDR3 length: 15 amino acids.

The chain couples TRBV28 to TRBJ2-7; TRBD2 is a possible D gene (6 bases). The CDR3 length is 15 residues. V lost 6 bases to trimming and J lost 0 bases, with 15 bases between them. CDR1 is MDHEN and CDR2 is SYDVKM in the germline V gene. The CDR3 sequence: CASSSPGTPSYEQYF. The CDR3 region has the DNA TGTGCCAGCAGCTCACCAGGGACTCCCTCCTACGAGCAGTACTTC.

V is TRBV4-3 and J is TRBJ2-7; 8 bases match TRBD2. CDR3 length: 14 amino acids. V was clipped by 2 bases and J by 4 bases; unmatched bases: 4. Germline CDR1 and CDR2: LGHNA and YSLEER. The CDR3 protein is CASSQSSGGYEQYF. The CDR3 coding sequence is TGCGCCAGCAGCCAAAGTTCGGGGGGGTACGAGCAGTACTTC.

This chain connects TRBV7-9 to TRBJ1-1; no firm D call. The CDR3 runs 12 residues. Trimming removed 6 bases at V and 4 bases at J, with 9 bases between. Germline CDR1 SEHNR, CDR2 FQNEAQ (reference sequence). The CDR3 is CASSSLGTEAFF. CDR3 nucleotide sequence: TGTGCCAGCAGTTCACTTGGCACTGAAGCTTTCTTT.

The chain carries TRBV5-5 and TRBJ2-7, with D unclear. This CDR3 is 13 amino acids long. With 0 bases removed from V and 1 base from J, the gap between germline ends came to 5 bases. CDR1 and CDR2 from the germline V gene are SGHKS and YYEKEE (reference sequence). Here the CDR3 DNA reads TGTGCCAGCAGCTTGGGCAGTTCCTACGAGCAGTACTTC. Its protein product is CASSLGSSYEQYF.

The chain links TRBV5-6 to TRBJ2-7, with D unresolved. Per the germline V gene, CDR1 is SGHDT and CDR2 is YYEEEE. The CDR3 consists of 11 residues. The V and J ends lost 2 bases and 6 bases respectively, with 6 bases between them. The DNA for the CDR3 is TGTGCCAGCAGCTTTAGAGCCGAGCAGTACTTC. This encodes CASSFRAEQYF.

The V gene is TRBV10-2, the J gene TRBJ1-2; possibly TRBD1 for D (6 bases). V lost 6 bases to trimming and J lost 6 bases, with 14 bases between them. CDR3 length: 13 residues. The germline CDR1 and CDR2 sequences are WSHSY and SAAADI. CDR3 coding DNA: TGCGCCAGCAGCCCCCCAGGGGTCCATGGCTACACCTTC. Translation gives CASSPPGVHGYTF.

J is TRBJ2-3 and V is TRBV14, with 10 bases aligning to TRBD1. This CDR3 region has 22 residues. The germline V gene has CDR1 SGHDN and CDR2 FVKESK. J lost 5 bases, V lost 0 bases, and 23 bases had no gene match. CDR3: CASSQDPHPRLTTGGRKDTQYF. In DNA form, the CDR3 reads TGTGCCAGCAGCCAAGATCCCCATCCCCGACTTACGACAGGGGGCAGGAAAGATACGCAGTATTTT.

The genes are TRBV19 and TRBJ2-7; 7 bases are shared with TRBD1. The CDR3 runs 14 residues. V trimming: 7 bases; J trimming: 0 bases; junction bases outside the gene matches: 6. CDR1 and CDR2 from the germline V gene are LNHDA and SQIVND (reference sequence). In nucleotides, the CDR3 is TGTGCCAGTAAATTACAGGGGCACTCCTACGAGCAGTACTTC. Residues: CASKLQGHSYEQYF.

V gene TRBV13 combines with J gene TRBJ2-7, with TRBD2 as a possible D gene (5 bases). Trimming pared 4 bases from V and 6 bases from J, leaving 16 bases between. The CDR3 is 14 amino acids. Germline assignment: CDR1 PRHDT and CDR2 FYEKMQ (reference sequence). The CDR3 coding sequence is TGTGCCAGCAGCTCTAGCCAGGACCCGCCCGAGCAGTACTTC. Translating gives CASSSSQDPPEQYF. Full variable domain (rest looked up from reference TRBV13 and TRBJ2-7): AAGVIQSPRHLIKEKRETATLKCYPIPRHDTVYWYQQGPGQDPQFLISFYEKMQSDKGSIPDRFSAQQFSDYHSELNMSSLELGDSALYFCASSSSQDPPEQYFGPGTRLTVT.

The chain's CDR3 is CASSPPSRSSYNEQFF. DNA for the CDR3: TGTGCCAGCTCACCACCTAGCAGAAGCTCCTACAATGAGCAGTTCTTC. J is TRBJ2-1 and V is TRBV18; D is ambiguous. There are 16 residues in the CDR3. V lost 0 bases, J lost 0 bases, and 9 bases lay in between. Germline V gene data show CDR1 as KGHSH and CDR2 as LQKENI.

The V call is TRBV6-6, the J call TRBJ1-3; D gene unclear. V lost 7 bases and J lost 0, with 13 bases in between. The CDR3 contains 15 residues. Germline loops: CDR1 MNHNY, CDR2 SVGAGI (reference sequence). The CDR3 is CASIEIRLSGNTIYF. CDR3 bases: TGTGCCAGCATCGAAATCAGGCTCTCTGGAAACACCATATATTTT.

This clone appeared once. The V call is TRBV28, the J call TRBJ2-3, with TRBD2 identical over 11 bases. This CDR3 spans 17 amino acids. V dropped 3 bases and J dropped 1; count of bases not matched to a gene: 6. Germline lookup yields CDR1 MDHEN and CDR2 SYDVKM. The CDR3 here is CASSLDLLAGGTDTQYF. The CDR3 DNA sequence: TGTGCCAGCAGTTTGGACCTACTAGCGGGAGGCACAGATACGCAGTATTTT.

The V call is TRBV10-3, the J call TRBJ1-1, with a tentative D call TRBD1 (5 bases). Trimming took off 10 bases at V and 5 bases at J, with 11 bases between the two ends. Germline assignment: CDR1 ENHRY and CDR2 SYGVKD. The CDR3 consists of 11 residues. The DNA for the CDR3 is TGTGCCACCCAGGGAGGGACTGAAGCTTTCTTT. This codes for CATQGGTEAFF.